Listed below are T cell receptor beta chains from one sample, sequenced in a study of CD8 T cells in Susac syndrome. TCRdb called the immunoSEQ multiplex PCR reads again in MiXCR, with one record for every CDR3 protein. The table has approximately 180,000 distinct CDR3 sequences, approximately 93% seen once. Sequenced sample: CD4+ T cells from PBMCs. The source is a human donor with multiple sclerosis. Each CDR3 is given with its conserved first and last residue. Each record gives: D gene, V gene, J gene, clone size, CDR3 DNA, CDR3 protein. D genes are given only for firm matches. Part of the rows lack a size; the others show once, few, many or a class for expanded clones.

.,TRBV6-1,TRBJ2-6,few,TGTGCCAGCAGGAACGGGACATATCGCTCTGGGGCCAACGTCCTGACTTTC,CASRNGTYRSGANVLTF
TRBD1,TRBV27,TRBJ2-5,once,TGTGCCAGCAGTTTAAAGGCACAGGGACAGGGAAGAGAGACCCAGTACTTC,CASSLKAQGQGRETQYF
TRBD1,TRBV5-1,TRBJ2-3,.,TGCGCCAGCAGCCCAAGGACAGGGGGCGAGACAGATACGCAGTATTTT,CASSPRTGGETDTQYF
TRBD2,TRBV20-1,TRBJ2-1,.,TGCAGTGCTAGCGAGCCGCGGGAGGACCACAATGAGCAGTTCTTC,CSASEPREDHNEQFF
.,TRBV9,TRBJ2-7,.,TGTGCCAGCAGCGTAGGACAGCCCCCCGGTTACGAGCAGTACTTC,CASSVGQPPGYEQYF
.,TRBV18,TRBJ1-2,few,TGTGCCAGCTCACTACAGGGAGCCAACTATGGCTACACCTTC,CASSLQGANYGYTF
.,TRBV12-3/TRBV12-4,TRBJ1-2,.,TGTGCCAGCAGTCCCCACCGGGGAGACTATGGCTACACCTTC,CASSPHRGDYGYTF
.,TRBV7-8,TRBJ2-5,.,TGTGCCAGCAGCTTCAGGGGGCGAGCGGGAGTGGGGAGTGTTCAAGAGACCCAGTACTTC,CASSFRGRAGVGSVQETQYF
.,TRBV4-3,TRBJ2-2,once,TGCGCCAGCAGGGGATTCACCGGGGAGCTGTTTTTT,CASRGFTGELFF
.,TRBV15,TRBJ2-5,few,TGTGCCACCAGCAGCGGGCCCGGGGAGACCCAGTACTTC,CATSSGPGETQYF
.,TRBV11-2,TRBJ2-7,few,TGTGCCAGCAGGTTTACGGGGGACGAGCAGTACTTC,CASRFTGDEQYF
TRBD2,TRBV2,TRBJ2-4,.,TGTGCCAGCACCCGGGAGGGCATCTCGTCGGACATTCAGTACTTC,CASTREGISSDIQYF
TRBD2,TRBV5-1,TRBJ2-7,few,TGCGCCAGCAGCTTGGCCGGGACTAGCGGGGTCGAGCAGTACTTC,CASSLAGTSGVEQYF
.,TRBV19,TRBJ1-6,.,TGTGCCAGTAGTATGCCCGGGGGCGGAAATTCACCCCTCCACTTT,CASSMPGGGNSPLHF
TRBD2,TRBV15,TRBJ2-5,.,TGTGCCACCAGCAGAGATGCTAGCGGGGGGCCTGAGACCCAGTACTTC,CATSRDASGGPETQYF
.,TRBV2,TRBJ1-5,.,TGTGCCAGCAGCACTCTCTTTAGCAATCAGCCCCAGCATTTT,CASSTLFSNQPQHF
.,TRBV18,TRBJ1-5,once,TGTGCCAGCTCACCTGGACAGTACAATCAGCCCCAGCATTTT,CASSPGQYNQPQHF
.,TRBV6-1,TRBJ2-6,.,TGTGCCAGCAGTGAAGCAGGATTTCGGGAATATAGGGCCAACGTCCTGACTTTC,CASSEAGFREYRANVLTF
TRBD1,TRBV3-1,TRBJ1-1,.,TGTGCCAGCAGCCCACGACAGGGGGCTCTAAACACTGAAGCTTTCTTT,CASSPRQGALNTEAFF
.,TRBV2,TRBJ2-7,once,TGTGCCAGCAGTGAAGTCGGCTCCGAGCAGTACTTC,CASSEVGSEQYF
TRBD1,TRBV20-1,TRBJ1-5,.,TGCAGTGCTTTGGACAGGGGTAGCAATCAGCCCCAGCATTTT,CSALDRGSNQPQHF
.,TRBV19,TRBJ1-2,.,TGTGCCAGTACTTACGGCGGGGGGTATGGCTACACCTTC,CASTYGGGYGYTF
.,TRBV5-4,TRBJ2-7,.,TGTGCCAGCCCACTTGGGGGACAAATACGGGGAGAGCAGTACTTC,CASPLGGQIRGEQYF
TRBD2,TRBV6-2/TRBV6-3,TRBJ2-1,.,TGTGCCAGCAGTTACTCGGGACTAGCGGGAGCCTATGAGCAGTTCTTC,CASSYSGLAGAYEQFF
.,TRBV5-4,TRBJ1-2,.,TGTGCCAGCAGCGGGGGCCCCGGAGCTAACTATGGCTACACCTTC,CASSGGPGANYGYTF
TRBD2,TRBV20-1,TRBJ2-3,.,TGCAGTGCCCGAGGAGCGGGGGGGCCTGAGACGCAGTATTTT,CSARGAGGPETQYF
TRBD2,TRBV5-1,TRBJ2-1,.,TGCGCCAGCAGCTCGGGCCGGGCGGGAGGGAACAATGAGCAGTTCTTC,CASSSGRAGGNNEQFF
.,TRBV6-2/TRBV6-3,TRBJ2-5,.,TGTGCCAGCAGCTACCAGCAACTTCGGGAGACCCAGTACTTC,CASSYQQLRETQYF